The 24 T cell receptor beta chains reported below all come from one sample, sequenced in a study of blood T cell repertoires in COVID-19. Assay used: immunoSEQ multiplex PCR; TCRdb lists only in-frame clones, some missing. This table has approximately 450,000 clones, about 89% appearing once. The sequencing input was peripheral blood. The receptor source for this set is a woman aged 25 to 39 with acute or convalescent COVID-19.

CDR3 DNA sequence: TGTGCCAGCAGCTTGGGGGCTAAGCAGTTCTTC. This translates into CASSLGAKQFF. The chain carries TRBV5-4 and TRBJ2-1; D uncertain. This CDR3 is built from 11 residues. Germline assignment: CDR1 SGHNT and CDR2 YYREEE (reference sequence). The V end was cut by 0 bases, the J end by 11 bases, with 6 bases between.

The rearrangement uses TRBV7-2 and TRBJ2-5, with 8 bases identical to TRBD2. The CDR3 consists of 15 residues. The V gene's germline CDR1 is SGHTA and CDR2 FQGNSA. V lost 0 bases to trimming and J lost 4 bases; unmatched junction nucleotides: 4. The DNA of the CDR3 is TGTGCCAGCAGCTTAGCTGGGACTAGTGCAGAGACCCAGTACTTC. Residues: CASSLAGTSAETQYF.

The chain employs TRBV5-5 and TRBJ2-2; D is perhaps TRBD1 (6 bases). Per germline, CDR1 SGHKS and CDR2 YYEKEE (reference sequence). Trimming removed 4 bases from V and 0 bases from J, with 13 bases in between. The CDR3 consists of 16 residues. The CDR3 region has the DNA TGTGCCAGCAGCCTCCTAGGGGGATCGAACACCGGGGAGCTGTTTTTT. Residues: CASSLLGGSNTGELFF.

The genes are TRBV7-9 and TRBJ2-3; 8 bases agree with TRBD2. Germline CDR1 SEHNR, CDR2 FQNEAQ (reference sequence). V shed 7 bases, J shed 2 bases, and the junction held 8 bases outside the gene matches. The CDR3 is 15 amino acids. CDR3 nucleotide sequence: TGTGCCAGCACGGGGGGGACTTGGGACACAGATACGCAGTATTTT. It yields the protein CASTGGTWDTDTQYF. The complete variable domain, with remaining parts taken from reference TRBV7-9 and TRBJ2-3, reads DTGVSQNPRHKITKRGQNVTFRCDPISEHNRLYWYRQTLGQGPEFLTYFQNEAQLEKSRLLSDRFSAERPKGSFSTLEIQRTEQGDSAMYLCASTGGTWDTDTQYFGPGTRLTVL.

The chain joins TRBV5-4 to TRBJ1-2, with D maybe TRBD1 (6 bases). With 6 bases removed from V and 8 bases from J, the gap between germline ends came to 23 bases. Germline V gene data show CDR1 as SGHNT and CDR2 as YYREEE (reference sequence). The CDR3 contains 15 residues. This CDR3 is CASNKAQGPLGGYTF. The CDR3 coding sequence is TGTGCCAGCAACAAGGCACAGGGCCCCCTGGGCGGCTACACCTTC.

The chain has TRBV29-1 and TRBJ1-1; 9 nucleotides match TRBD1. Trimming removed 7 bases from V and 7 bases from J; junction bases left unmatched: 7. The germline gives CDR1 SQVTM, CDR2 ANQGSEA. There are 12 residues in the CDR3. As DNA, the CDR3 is TGCAGCGCTGGACAGGGGCGAGGTGAAGCTTTCTTT. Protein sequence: CSAGQGRGEAFF. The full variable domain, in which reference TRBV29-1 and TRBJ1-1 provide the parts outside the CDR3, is SAVISQKPSRDICQRGTSLTIQCQVDSQVTMMFWYRQQPGQSLTLIATANQGSEATYESGFVIDKFPISRPNLTFSTLTVSNMSPEDSSIYLCSAGQGRGEAFFGQGTRLTVV.

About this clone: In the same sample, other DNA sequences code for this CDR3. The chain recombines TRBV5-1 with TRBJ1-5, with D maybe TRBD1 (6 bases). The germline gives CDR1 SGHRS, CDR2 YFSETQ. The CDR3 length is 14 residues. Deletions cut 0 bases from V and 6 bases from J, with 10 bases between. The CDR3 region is CASSLAGGRQPQHF. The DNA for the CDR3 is TGCGCCAGCAGCTTGGCGGGGGGGCGTCAGCCCCAGCATTTT.

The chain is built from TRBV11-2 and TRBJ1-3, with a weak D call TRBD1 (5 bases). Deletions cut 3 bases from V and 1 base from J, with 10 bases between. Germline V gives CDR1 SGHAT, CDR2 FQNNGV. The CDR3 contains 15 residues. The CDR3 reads CASSFGRGSGNTIYF. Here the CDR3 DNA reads TGTGCCAGCAGCTTTGGAAGGGGTTCTGGAAACACCATATATTTT.

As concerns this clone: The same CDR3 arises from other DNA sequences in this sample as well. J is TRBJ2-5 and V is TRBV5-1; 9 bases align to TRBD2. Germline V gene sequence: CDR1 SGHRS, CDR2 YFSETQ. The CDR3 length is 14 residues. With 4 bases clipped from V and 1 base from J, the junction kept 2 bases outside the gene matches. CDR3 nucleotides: TGCGCCAGCAGCCCTAGCGGGGCCCAAGAGACCCAGTACTTC. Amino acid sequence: CASSPSGAQETQYF.

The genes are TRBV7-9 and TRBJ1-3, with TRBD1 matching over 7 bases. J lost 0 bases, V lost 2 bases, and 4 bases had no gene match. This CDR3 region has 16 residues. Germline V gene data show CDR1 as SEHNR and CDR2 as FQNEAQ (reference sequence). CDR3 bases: TGTGCCAGCAGCTTACGGGACAGCCACTCTGGAAACACCATATATTTT. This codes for CASSLRDSHSGNTIYF. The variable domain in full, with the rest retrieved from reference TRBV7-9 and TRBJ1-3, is DTGVSQNPRHKITKRGQNVTFRCDPISEHNRLYWYRQTLGQGPEFLTYFQNEAQLEKSRLLSDRFSAERPKGSFSTLEIQRTEQGDSAMYLCASSLRDSHSGNTIYFGEGSWLTVV.

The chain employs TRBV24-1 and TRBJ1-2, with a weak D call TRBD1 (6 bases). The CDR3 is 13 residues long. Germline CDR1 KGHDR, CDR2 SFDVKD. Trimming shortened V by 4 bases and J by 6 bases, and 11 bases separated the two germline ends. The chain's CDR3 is CATSDTGWDGYTF. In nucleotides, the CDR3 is TGTGCCACCAGTGACACAGGGTGGGATGGCTACACCTTC.

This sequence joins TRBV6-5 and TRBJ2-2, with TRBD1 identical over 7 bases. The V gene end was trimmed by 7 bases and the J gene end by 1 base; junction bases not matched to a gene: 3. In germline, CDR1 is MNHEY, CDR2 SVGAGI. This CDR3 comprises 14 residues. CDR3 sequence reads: CASNQGVNTGELFF. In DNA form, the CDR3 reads TGTGCCAGCAACCAGGGGGTGAACACCGGGGAGCTGTTTTTT.

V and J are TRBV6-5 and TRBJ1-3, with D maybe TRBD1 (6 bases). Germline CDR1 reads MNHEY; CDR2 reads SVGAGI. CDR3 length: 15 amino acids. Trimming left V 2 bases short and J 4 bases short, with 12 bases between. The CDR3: CASSYNRDPGNTIYF. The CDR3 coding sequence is TGTGCCAGCAGTTACAACAGGGACCCAGGAAACACCATATATTTT.

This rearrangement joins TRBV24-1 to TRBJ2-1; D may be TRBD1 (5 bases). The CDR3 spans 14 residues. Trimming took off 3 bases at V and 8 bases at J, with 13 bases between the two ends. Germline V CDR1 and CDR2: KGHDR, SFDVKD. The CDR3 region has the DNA TGTGCCACCAGTGATAGGGCGGCCAGGGATGAGCAGTTCTTC. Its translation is CATSDRAARDEQFF.

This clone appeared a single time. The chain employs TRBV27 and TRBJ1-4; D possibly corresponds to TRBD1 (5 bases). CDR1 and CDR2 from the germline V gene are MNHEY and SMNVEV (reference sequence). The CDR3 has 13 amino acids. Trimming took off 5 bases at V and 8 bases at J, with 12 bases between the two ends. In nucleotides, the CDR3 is TGTGCCAGCAGTGTGGTCGGGGGGGAAAAACTGTTTTTT. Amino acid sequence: CASSVVGGEKLFF.

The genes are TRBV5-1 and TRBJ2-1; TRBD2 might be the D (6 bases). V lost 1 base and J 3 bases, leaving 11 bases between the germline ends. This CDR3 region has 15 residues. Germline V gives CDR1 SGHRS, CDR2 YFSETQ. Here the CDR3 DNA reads TGCGCCAGCAGCTTGACGGGGGACCTCTACAATGAGCAGTTCTTC. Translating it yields CASSLTGDLYNEQFF.

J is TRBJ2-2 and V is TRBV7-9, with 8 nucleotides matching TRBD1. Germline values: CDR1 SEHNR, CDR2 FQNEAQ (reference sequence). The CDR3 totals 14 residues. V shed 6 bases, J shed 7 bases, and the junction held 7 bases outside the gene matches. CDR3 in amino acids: CASRTADRGGELFF. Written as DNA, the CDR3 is TGTGCCAGCAGGACCGCTGACAGGGGCGGGGAGCTGTTTTTT.

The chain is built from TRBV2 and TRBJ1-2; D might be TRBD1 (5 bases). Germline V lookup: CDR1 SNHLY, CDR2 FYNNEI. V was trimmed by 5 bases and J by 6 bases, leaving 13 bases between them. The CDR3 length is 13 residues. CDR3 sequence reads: CASSPDKPDGYTF. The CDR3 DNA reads TGTGCCAGCAGTCCGGACAAGCCCGATGGCTACACCTTC.

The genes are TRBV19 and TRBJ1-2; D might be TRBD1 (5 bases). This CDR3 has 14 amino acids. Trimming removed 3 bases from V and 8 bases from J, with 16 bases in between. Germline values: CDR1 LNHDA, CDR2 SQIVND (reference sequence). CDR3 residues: CASSINGGVRGYTF. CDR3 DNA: TGTGCCAGTAGTATCAACGGAGGGGTTCGGGGCTACACCTTC.

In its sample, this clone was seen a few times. The CDR3 reads CASSPTGVEIQYF. CDR3 nucleotides: TGTGCCAGCAGTCCGACAGGGGTGGAGATTCAGTACTTC. The chain has TRBV28 and TRBJ2-4; TRBD1 matches at 8 bases. J gave up 10 bases and V 5 bases, and 7 bases lay outside the gene matches. This CDR3 has 13 amino acids. CDR1 is MDHEN and CDR2 is SYDVKM in the germline V gene.

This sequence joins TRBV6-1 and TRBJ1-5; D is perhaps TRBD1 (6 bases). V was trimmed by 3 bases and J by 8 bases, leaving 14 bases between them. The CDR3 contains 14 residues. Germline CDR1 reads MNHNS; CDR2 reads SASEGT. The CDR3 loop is CASSERGGQEPQHF. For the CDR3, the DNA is TGTGCCAGCAGTGAGAGGGGGGGCCAGGAGCCCCAGCATTTT.

Here the CDR3 DNA reads TGTGCCAGCAGCCAAGTGGAGGGTCAGCCCCAGCATTTT. Translation gives CASSQVEGQPQHF. This rearrangement joins TRBV4-2 to TRBJ1-5, with D unresolved. The CDR3 runs to 13 residues. Per germline, CDR1 LGHNA and CDR2 YNFKEQ. The ends were cut back, 1 base at V and 6 bases at J, with 7 bases in the middle.

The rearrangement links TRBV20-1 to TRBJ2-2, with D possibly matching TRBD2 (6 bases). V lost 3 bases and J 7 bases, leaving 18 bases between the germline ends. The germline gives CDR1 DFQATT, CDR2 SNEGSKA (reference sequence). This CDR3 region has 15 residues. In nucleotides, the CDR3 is TGCAGTGCTAGTCCGGGGGACCCGCATCACGGGGAGCTGTTTTTT. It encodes CSASPGDPHHGELFF.

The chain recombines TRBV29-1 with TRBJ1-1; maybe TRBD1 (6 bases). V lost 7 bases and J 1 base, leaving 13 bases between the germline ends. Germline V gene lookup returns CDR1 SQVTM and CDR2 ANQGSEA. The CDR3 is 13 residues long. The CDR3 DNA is TGCAGCGCAAGCGTACAGGGGAACACTGAAGCTTTCTTT. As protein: CSASVQGNTEAFF.